This T cell receptor (beta chain) was profiled in a study of shared clonotypes between healthy human individuals. Division of CD4+ cells produced a CD45RA+ naive subset and a CD45RA-negative memory subset. CDR1 SGHTA and CDR2 FQGNSA come from the germline V gene. The V end lost 1 base, the J end lost 2 bases, and 10 bases lay between the germline ends. This CDR3 contains 15 residues. The test was conducted at deep level. Every subset had its genomic DNA shared out evenly among several immunoSEQ plates. TCRdb's table, derived via immunoSEQ multiplex PCR, lists solely in-frame clones and lacks some. The sample carries fewer than 1.8 million clones, 97% to 99% recorded once.

This clonotype was sampled from a man younger than 45 in good health. Sequencing was carried out using naive CD4+ T cells sorted from blood. Described subset: CD45RA+ positively selected. The chain is built from TRBV7-2 and TRBJ2-3; tentative D call: TRBD2 (5 bases). CDR3 sequence reads: CASSLGGPVTDTQYF. The CDR3, as DNA: TGTGCCAGCAGCTTAGGCGGGCCGGTCACAGATACGCAGTATTTT.